This entry describes one T cell receptor beta chain. Its antigen remains unidentified. These data are taken from a study of cytomegalovirus exposure and HLA in healthy donors. Whole-study findings and limits: The authors judged a highly shared variant cluster likely a sequencing artifact. Later analysis identified several of the most significant clusters that appeared linked to common viral pathogens. The Asian-associated ancestry cluster reportedly had fewer N-insertions than the roughly 670-donor mean in a later analysis. Accurate HLA-A and HLA-B prediction from TCR beta sequences was reported for most subjects.

It was with 60 Vbeta and 13 Jbeta primers that the PCR ran. Data came from immunoSEQ multiplex PCR; TCRdb stores just in-frame clones and leaves some out. The table includes about 130,000 clones, around two thirds detected once. The CDR3 contains 15 residues. The germline gives CDR1 KGHSH, CDR2 LQKENI. The V and J ends lost 5 bases and 2 bases respectively, with 16 bases between them. The chain uses TRBV18 and TRBJ2-7; possibly TRBD2 for D (6 bases). The specimen sequenced was PBMCs. The TCR sequence derives from a human donor in good health. CDR3 nucleotides: TGTGCCAGCTCAACCAAGTCTAGCGTAGCCTACGAGCAGTACTTC. It codes for CASSTKSSVAYEQYF.